The rows below give T cell receptor beta chains drawn from one sample of a study of blood T cell repertoires in COVID-19. Only in-frame clones appear in the TCRdb table, and some are missing; sequencing was by immunoSEQ multiplex PCR. The sample lists 55,000 to 70,000 clones, 82% seen once, with around 22% in the top ten. The sample taken for sequencing was peripheral blood. The receptors stem from a woman aged 60-75 years with acute or convalescent COVID-19. CDR3s include the opening cysteine and the closing phenylalanine or tryptophan. A D gene is named only where the DNA matches it firmly. Expanded clones get a size class; other rows say once, few or many, or leave the size out.

v_gene	abundance	j_gene	d_gene	CDR3aa	CDR3nt
TRBV7-6	-	TRBJ1-1	-	CASSATRNTEAFF	TGTGCCAGCAGCGCGACACGGAACACTGAAGCTTTCTTT
TRBV3-1/TRBV3-2	-	TRBJ2-4	-	CASSPYSEGSIQYF	TGTGCCAGCAGCCCATACTCCGAAGGGAGTATTCAGTACTTC
TRBV12-5	-	TRBJ2-5	TRBD1	CASGLGTGSGETQYF	TGTGCTAGTGGCCTCGGGACAGGGTCGGGGGAGACCCAGTACTTC
TRBV27	once	TRBJ1-1	TRBD1	CASSWDREITEAFF	TGTGCCAGCAGTTGGGACAGGGAAATTACTGAAGCTTTCTTT
TRBV28	once	TRBJ2-7	TRBD2	CASSFGLAGSEQYF	TGTGCCAGCAGTTTTGGGCTAGCGGGGAGCGAGCAGTACTTC
TRBV19	-	TRBJ1-4	-	CASRLTGFGNEKLFF	TGTGCCAGTAGACTCACAGGGTTTGGTAATGAAAAACTGTTTTTT
TRBV5-5	-	TRBJ1-4	TRBD1	CASHSSGTGREKLFF	TGTGCCAGCCACTCCTCCGGGACAGGTCGTGAAAAACTGTTTTTT
TRBV29-1	once	TRBJ2-3	TRBD2	CSVESGGAPQYF	TGCAGCGTGGAGAGCGGGGGGGCTCCGCAGTATTTT
TRBV5-6	-	TRBJ1-2	TRBD1	CASSVGQGDLSNYGYTF	TGTGCCAGCAGCGTCGGACAGGGCGACCTCTCTAACTATGGCTACACCTTC
TRBV20-1	-	TRBJ1-2	TRBD1	CSASQGADGYTF	TGCAGTGCTAGTCAGGGGGCGGACGGCTACACCTTC
TRBV7-2	-	TRBJ2-3	TRBD2	CASSYRTSGGWGTDTQYF	TGTGCCAGCAGCTACAGGACTAGCGGGGGCTGGGGTACAGATACGCAGTATTTT
TRBV6-1	-	TRBJ1-4	TRBD1	CASSEDRGLIEKLFF	TGTGCCAGCAGTGAGGACAGGGGGCTTATTGAAAAACTGTTTTTT
TRBV5-4	-	TRBJ2-3	-	CASSLGLAPDTQYF	TGTGCCAGCAGCTTGGGGCTAGCGCCAGATACGCAGTATTTT
TRBV6-1	-	TRBJ2-3	-	CASSEAQQGDTQYF	TGTGCCAGCAGTGAAGCCCAACAGGGAGATACGCAGTATTTT
TRBV3-1/TRBV3-2	once	TRBJ2-1	TRBD2	CASSLGSGGALEQFF	TGTGCCAGCAGCCTTGGTAGCGGGGGGGCCTTAGAGCAGTTCTTC
TRBV7-2	once	TRBJ1-3	TRBD1	CASSLAGQFSGNTIYF	TGTGCCAGCAGCTTAGCGGGACAGTTCTCTGGAAACACCATATATTTT
TRBV24-1	-	TRBJ1-2	-	CATSDLTVPYGYTF	TGTGCCACCAGTGATTTGACAGTTCCCTATGGCTACACCTTC
TRBV12-3/TRBV12-4	-	TRBJ1-1	-	CASSPRRGAEAFF	TGTGCCAGCAGTCCCAGGCGGGGGGCCGAAGCTTTCTTT
TRBV2	-	TRBJ2-7	-	CASGTSGLLYEQYF	TGTGCCAGCGGAACCTCGGGACTGCTATACGAGCAGTACTTC
TRBV10-3	-	TRBJ1-1	-	CAIRVGGGTEAFF	TGTGCCATCAGAGTAGGGGGGGGCACTGAAGCTTTCTTT
TRBV6-2/TRBV6-3	-	TRBJ2-7	TRBD2	CASSRTWGGSGEQYF	TGTGCCAGCAGCCGCACGTGGGGGGGATCGGGCGAGCAGTACTTC
TRBV2	-	TRBJ2-1	TRBD1	CAISTGNSYNEQFF	TGTGCCATCTCGACAGGGAACTCCTACAATGAGCAGTTCTTC
TRBV6-5	-	TRBJ2-1	-	CASSFDRYSYNEQFF	TGTGCCAGCAGCTTCGACAGGTACTCCTACAATGAGCAGTTCTTC
TRBV30	once	TRBJ1-6	-	CAWSRVNSPLHF	TGTGCCTGGAGTCGGGTTAATTCACCCCTCCACTTT
TRBV21-1	-	TRBJ1-2	-	CASAPGQGILYGYTF	TGTGCCAGCGCCCCGGGACAGGGAATTCTCTATGGCTACACCTTC
TRBV5-4	-	TRBJ1-2	-	CASSTYDRSNYGYTF	TGTGCCAGCAGCACATATGACAGGTCGAACTATGGCTACACCTTC
TRBV21-1	-	TRBJ1-6	-	CASKGAGSYNSPLHF	TGTGCCAGCAAAGGGGCCGGGTCCTATAATTCACCCCTCCACTTT
TRBV6-2/TRBV6-3	few	TRBJ2-2	TRBD2	CASSYGGGTGELFF	TGTGCCAGCAGTTACGGGGGGGGCACCGGGGAGCTGTTTTTT
TRBV19	-	TRBJ1-2	-	CASSPQGYYGYTF	TGTGCCAGTAGTCCTCAGGGGTACTATGGCTACACCTTC
TRBV20-1	-	TRBJ1-2	TRBD1	CSASLPGGYGYTF	TGCAGTGCTAGTCTGCCAGGGGGCTATGGCTACACCTTC
TRBV5-1	-	TRBJ2-1	TRBD1	CASSLIFRGQGYNEQFF	TGCGCCAGCAGCTTGATTTTTCGGGGACAGGGGTACAATGAGCAGTTCTTC
TRBV10-3	-	TRBJ2-1	TRBD1	CAISEAGTGKDEQFF	TGTGCCATCAGTGAGGCCGGGACAGGGAAAGATGAGCAGTTCTTC
TRBV5-1	-	TRBJ1-3	TRBD1	CASSLGDSSGNTIYF	TGCGCCAGCAGCTTGGGGGACAGCTCTGGAAACACCATATATTTT
TRBV15	-	TRBJ2-1	-	CATSTLLTGARGNEQFF	TGTGCCACCAGCACTTTGCTCACGGGAGCCCGGGGGAATGAGCAGTTCTTC
TRBV9	-	TRBJ1-6	-	CASSSQEGSYNSPLHF	TGTGCCAGCAGCTCCCAGGAGGGCTCCTATAATTCACCCCTCCACTTT
TRBV10-1	-	TRBJ2-7	TRBD1	CASSEGQGATYEQYF	TGCGCCAGCAGTGAGGGGCAGGGGGCCACCTACGAGCAGTACTTC
TRBV3-1/TRBV3-2	-	TRBJ2-1	-	CASSHHPEGTRPHNEQFF	TGTGCCAGCAGCCACCACCCCGAGGGGACAAGGCCCCACAATGAGCAGTTCTTC
TRBV19	-	TRBJ2-3	TRBD2	CASSIPSGSSTDTQYF	TGTGCCAGTAGTATACCTAGCGGATCTAGCACAGATACGCAGTATTTT
TRBV5-6	-	TRBJ2-2	-	CASSRTGNTGELFF	TGTGCCAGCAGCAGAACAGGGAACACCGGGGAGCTGTTTTTT
TRBV6-5	-	TRBJ1-5	-	CASRTTISNQPQHF	TGTGCCAGCAGGACGACTATTAGCAATCAGCCCCAGCATTTT
TRBV14	-	TRBJ1-2	-	CASSPSGFSGYTF	TGTGCCAGCAGCCCGAGCGGGTTCAGTGGCTACACCTTC
TRBV3-1/TRBV3-2	-	TRBJ1-2	TRBD1	CASSPRQGVHYGYTF	TGTGCCAGCAGCCCAAGACAGGGGGTTCACTATGGCTACACCTTC
TRBV3-1/TRBV3-2	-	TRBJ2-5	TRBD1	CASSPRTGRETQYF	TGTGCCAGCAGCCCCCGGACAGGTCGAGAGACCCAGTACTTC
TRBV11-3	-	TRBJ1-2	TRBD1	CASSLGTVNYGYTF	TGTGCCAGCAGCTTGGGGACAGTTAACTATGGCTACACCTTC
TRBV12-3/TRBV12-4	-	TRBJ2-5	-	CASTLTGTQYF	TGTGCCAGCACACTCACGGGGACCCAGTACTTC
TRBV5-6	once	TRBJ1-4	-	CASSLYTEGWEKLFF	TGTGCCAGCAGCTTGTATACGGAGGGGTGGGAAAAACTGTTTTTT
TRBV10-1	-	TRBJ1-4	TRBD1	CASSTGGENEKLFF	TGCGCCAGCAGTACAGGGGGAGAGAATGAAAAACTGTTTTTT
TRBV19	-	TRBJ2-2	-	CASSPRTGELFF	TGTGCCAGTAGTCCCAGAACCGGGGAGCTGTTTTTT
TRBV19	-	TRBJ1-2	TRBD1	CASSMTRQGNYGYTF	TGTGCCAGTAGTATGACCCGACAGGGGAACTATGGCTACACCTTC
TRBV7-8	-	TRBJ1-4	-	CASSSNRDNLNEKLFF	TGTGCCAGCAGCTCGAACCGGGACAATCTAAATGAAAAACTGTTTTTT
TRBV5-6	-	TRBJ1-2	-	CASSLVTEDGYTF	TGTGCCAGCAGCTTGGTGACGGAGGACGGCTACACCTTC
TRBV5-1	-	TRBJ1-5	TRBD1	CASSLRQGGQPQHF	TGCGCCAGCAGCTTACGGCAGGGGGGCCAGCCCCAGCATTTT
TRBV6-5	-	TRBJ1-2	-	CASITQGRGYGYTF	TGTGCCAGCATTACCCAGGGGCGCGGCTATGGCTACACCTTC
TRBV29-1	few	TRBJ1-2	TRBD1	CSVVGQGASGYTF	TGCAGCGTTGTGGGACAGGGGGCATCTGGCTACACCTTC